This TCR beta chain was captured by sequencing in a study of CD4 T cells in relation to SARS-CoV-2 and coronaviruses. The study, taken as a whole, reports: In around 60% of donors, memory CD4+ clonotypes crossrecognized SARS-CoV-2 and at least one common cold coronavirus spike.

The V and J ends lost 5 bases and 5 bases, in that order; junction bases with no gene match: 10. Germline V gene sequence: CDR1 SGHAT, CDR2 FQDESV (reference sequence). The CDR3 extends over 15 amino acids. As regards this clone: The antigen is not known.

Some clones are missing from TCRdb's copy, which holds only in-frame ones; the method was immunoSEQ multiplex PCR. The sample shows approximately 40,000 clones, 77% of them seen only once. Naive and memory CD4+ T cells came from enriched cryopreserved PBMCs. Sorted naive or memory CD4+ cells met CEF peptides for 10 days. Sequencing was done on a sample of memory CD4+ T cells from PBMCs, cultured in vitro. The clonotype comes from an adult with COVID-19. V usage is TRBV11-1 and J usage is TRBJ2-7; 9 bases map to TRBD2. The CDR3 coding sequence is TGTGCCAGCAGCCCTCAGGTTAGCGGGAGTGACGAGCAGTACTTC. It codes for CASSPQVSGSDEQYF. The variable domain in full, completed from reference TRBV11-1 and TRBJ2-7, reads EAEVAQSPRYKITEKSQAVAFWCDPISGHATLYWYRQILGQGPELLVQFQDESVVDDSQLPKDRFSAERLKGVDSTLKIQPAELGDSAMYLCASSPQVSGSDEQYFGPGTRLTVT.